This T cell receptor beta chain is drawn from a study of T cell responses to AZD1222 COVID-19 vaccine. Regarding the study as a whole: Vaccine-related CD4 TCRs covered spike, predominating at 160-218 and 743-854. Rises in breadth and depth of Spike-specific TCRs came after two AZD1222 doses.

As concerns this clone: No antigen is known for it.

CDR3 length: 13 amino acids. Trimming left V 2 bases short and J 5 bases short, with 9 bases between. Germline CDR1 and CDR2: MNHNS and SASEGT. Assay used: immunoSEQ multiplex PCR; TCRdb lists only in-frame clones, some missing. There are under 200,000 clones in the sample; just over 90% occur only once, and around 3.6% lies in the top ten. Sequencing was performed on peripheral blood, taken 28 days after the second dose of the MenACWY control vaccine. The chain couples TRBV6-1 to TRBJ1-2; no firm D call. The TCR was taken from an adult who received the MenACWY meningococcal vaccine as a control. The CDR3 sequence: CASSELGPYGYTF. The CDR3, as DNA: TGTGCCAGCAGTGAACTCGGTCCTTATGGCTACACCTTC.